The present entry profiles one TCR beta chain with its context. V lost 3 bases and J lost 0, with 11 bases in between. CDR1 is SNHLY, CDR2 FYNNEI, per germline. There are 16 residues in the CDR3. This sample is part of a study of blood T cell repertoires in COVID-19. Measured with immunoSEQ multiplex PCR; TCRdb has only the in-frame clones, and not every one. The sample yields around 280,000 clones, around 84% seen once. Material: peripheral blood. This sequence joins TRBV2 and TRBJ2-2; D is perhaps TRBD1 (7 bases). The TCR originated in a man in his sixties or seventies with acute or convalescent COVID-19. The CDR3 region is CASSERGTANTGELFF. CDR3 coding DNA: TGTGCCAGCAGTGAGCGCGGGACAGCGAACACCGGGGAGCTGTTTTTT.